The 9 T cell receptor beta chains below all came from one sample that was sequenced in a study of blood T cell repertoires in COVID-19. TCRdb keeps only in-frame clones here, not all; method: immunoSEQ multiplex PCR. This sample has 75,000 to 95,000 clones, with approximately 90% found just once. Sequenced: peripheral blood. Source of these receptors: a woman between 55 and 75 years old with COVID-19, enrolled during active disease.

This clone was recorded a few times. The chain employs TRBV29-1 and TRBJ2-7, with 7 bases that match TRBD1. Germline CDR1 and CDR2: SQVTM and ANQGSEA. The V and J ends lost 7 bases and 7 bases, in that order; junction bases with no gene match: 16. This CDR3 contains 14 residues. In DNA form, the CDR3 reads TGCAGCGCCCAGGAAGGGACAGCCGATATTGAGCAGTACTTC. As protein: CSAQEGTADIEQYF.

The chain combines TRBV6-5 with TRBJ1-1; no clear D gene. CDR1 and CDR2 from the germline V gene are MNHEY and SVGAGI. V lost 3 bases, J lost 4 bases, and 12 bases lay in between. The CDR3 sequence is 14 residues long. CDR3 sequence (DNA): TGTGCCAGCAGTTATCAGAGGGTGTCCACTGAAGCTTTCTTT. Residues: CASSYQRVSTEAFF.

The chain carries TRBV20-1 and TRBJ2-7; D is perhaps TRBD2 (5 bases). In germline, CDR1 is DFQATT, CDR2 SNEGSKA (reference sequence). The CDR3 contains 14 residues. Trimming shortened V by 3 bases and J by 2 bases, and 14 bases separated the two germline ends. The chain's CDR3 is CSASRLAPTYEQYF. The DNA of the CDR3 is TGCAGTGCTAGTCGGCTAGCTCCGACCTACGAGCAGTACTTC.

V usage is TRBV27 and J usage is TRBJ1-1; TRBD1 might be the D (5 bases). The CDR3 runs 15 residues. Germline CDR1 and CDR2: MNHEY and SMNVEV (reference sequence). Deletions cut 4 bases from V and 0 bases from J, with 12 bases between. CDR3 bases: TGTGCCAGCAGTTATACAGGAGTGATGAACACTGAAGCTTTCTTT. It encodes CASSYTGVMNTEAFF.

The chain combines TRBV5-8 with TRBJ2-7; 11 bases line up with TRBD1. The CDR3 loop spans 15 amino acids. The germline CDR1 and CDR2 sequences are SGHTS and YDEGEE. The V segment lost 4 bases and the J segment 4 bases; nucleotides outside the gene matches: 7. In DNA, the CDR3 is TGTGCCAGCAGCGCCCCCGGACAGGGGGCTTACGAGCAGTACTTC. Translating gives CASSAPGQGAYEQYF.

The DNA of the CDR3 is TGTGCCTGGAGTCTGGGACAAGCACCCACCGGGGAGCTGTTTTTT. The encoded protein is CAWSLGQAPTGELFF. V and J are TRBV30 and TRBJ2-2; the D gene is possibly TRBD1 (6 bases). The CDR3 sequence is 15 residues long. Trimming removed 2 bases from V and 4 bases from J, with 14 bases in between. Germline V gene data show CDR1 as GTSNPN and CDR2 as SVGIG (reference sequence).

The chain couples TRBV7-2 to TRBJ1-2; 8 bases line up with TRBD1. This CDR3 contains 14 residues. V lost 1 base to trimming and J lost 7 bases; unmatched junction nucleotides: 5. Germline V gives CDR1 SGHTA, CDR2 FQGNSA. In nucleotides, the CDR3 is TGTGCCAGCAGCTTAGGGGGACAGGCGCTTGGCTACACCTTC. This encodes CASSLGGQALGYTF.

The chain combines TRBV3-1 (or the pseudogene TRBV3-2) with TRBJ2-3, with 7 bases identical to TRBD2. This CDR3 comprises 15 residues. J gave up 3 bases and V 2 bases, and 5 bases lay outside the gene matches. The germline V gene has CDR1 LGHDT and CDR2 YNNKEL (reference sequence). The CDR3 here is CASSQFGGETDTQYF. CDR3 nucleotide sequence: TGTGCCAGCAGCCAATTTGGGGGGGAAACAGATACGCAGTATTTT.

The chain joins TRBV7-2 to TRBJ2-7, with D possibly being TRBD1 (6 bases). Deletions cut 5 bases from V and 1 base from J, with 12 bases between. This CDR3 region has 14 residues. Germline CDR1 is SGHTA and CDR2 is FQGNSA. The CDR3 loop reads CASSAEQGSYEQYF. CDR3 nucleotides: TGTGCCAGCAGCGCAGAACAGGGATCCTACGAGCAGTACTTC. Full variable domain (rest looked up from reference TRBV7-2 and TRBJ2-7): GAGVSQSPSNKVTEKGKDVELRCDPISGHTALYWYRQSLGQGLEFLIYFQGNSAPDKSGLPSDRFSAERTGGSVSTLTIQRTQQEDSAVYLCASSAEQGSYEQYFGPGTRLTVT.